Below are 27 T cell receptor beta chains sequenced from a single sample in a study of technical replicates of blood from several donors. The protocol was immunoSEQ multiplex PCR, while the TCRdb copy is restricted to in-frame clones and leaves out a portion. This sample has fewer than 80,000 clones, with just over 85% found just once. Material: PBMCs. These receptors were taken from a human donor in good health. Some clones in this sample may be carry-over from other donors' samples.

V and J are TRBV6-1 and TRBJ1-4, with D possibly matching TRBD1 (5 bases). Per the germline V gene, CDR1 is MNHNS and CDR2 is SASEGT. CDR3 length: 18 amino acids. V lost 0 bases to trimming and J lost 8 bases, with 22 bases between them. CDR3 bases: TGTGCCAGCAGTGAAGCGCTTCTACAGGCCATCGCGCAGGAAAAACTGTTTTTT. It specifies CASSEALLQAIAQEKLFF.

The V call is TRBV7-3, the J call TRBJ2-3, with 9 bases matching TRBD2. Trimming took 0 bases from V and 6 from J; bases not matched to a gene: 7. The CDR3 has 16 residues. Germline V gene sequence: CDR1 SGHTA, CDR2 FQGTGA. CDR3 residues: CASSLTGGGDLDTQYF. Here the CDR3 DNA reads TGTGCCAGCAGCTTAACCGGCGGGGGGGACCTCGATACGCAGTATTTT. Based on the CDR3 plus reference TRBV7-3 and TRBJ2-3, the full variable domain is GAGVSQTPSNKVTEKGKYVELRCDPISGHTALYWYRQSLGQGPEFLIYFQGTGAADDSGLPNDRFFAVRPEGSVSTLKIQRTERGDSAVYLCASSLTGGGDLDTQYFGPGTRLTVL.

V is TRBV9 and J is TRBJ1-2, with TRBD1 matching 11 bases. Losses at the gene ends were 3 bases for V and 8 bases for J; bases not matched to a gene: 12. The CDR3 is 16 residues long. CDR1 is SGDLS and CDR2 is YYNGEE in the germline V gene. The CDR3 coding sequence is TGTGCCAGCAGCGAGGGAGGGACAGGGGGTGGTCGCGGCTACACCTTC. Encoded protein: CASSEGGTGGGRGYTF. The variable domain in full, completed from reference TRBV9 and TRBJ1-2, reads DSGVTQTPKHLITATGQRVTLRCSPRSGDLSVYWYQQSLDQGLQFLIQYYNGEERAKGNILERFSAQQFPDLHSELNLSSLELGDSALYFCASSEGGTGGGRGYTFGSGTRLTVV.

This clone was observed a few times. The chain combines TRBV14 with TRBJ1-2, with 9 bases aligning to TRBD1. From germline, CDR1 is SGHDN and CDR2 FVKESK. This CDR3 comprises 13 residues. Trimming removed 4 bases from V and 13 bases from J; junction bases left unmatched: 10. For the CDR3, the DNA is TGTGCCAGCAGCCGAGTGGGACAGGGTTTTCCCACCTTC. Encoded protein: CASSRVGQGFPTF.

This clone appeared a few times. The chain has TRBV2 and TRBJ1-1, with D unresolved. CDR1 SNHLY and CDR2 FYNNEI come from the germline V gene. Trimming shortened V by 2 bases and J by 1 base, and 8 bases separated the two germline ends. This CDR3 spans 14 amino acids. The CDR3 sequence is CASSEMGRNTEAFF. DNA of the CDR3: TGTGCCAGCAGTGAAATGGGGAGGAACACTGAAGCTTTCTTT. Full variable domain (outside the CDR3, taken from reference TRBV2 and TRBJ1-1): EPEVTQTPSHQVTQMGQEVILRCVPISNHLYFYWYRQILGQKVEFLVSFYNNEISEKSEIFDDQFSVERPDGSNFTLKIRSTKLEDSAMYFCASSEMGRNTEAFFGQGTRLTVV.

This chain links TRBV19 with TRBJ2-7; the D gene is possibly TRBD1 (6 bases). The CDR3 runs to 14 residues. Germline values: CDR1 LNHDA, CDR2 SQIVND (reference sequence). V gave up 5 bases and J gave up 4 bases, with 15 bases separating them. This chain's CDR3 is CASSALSQGYEQYF. CDR3 nucleotides: TGTGCCAGTAGTGCCTTAAGCCAGGGGTACGAGCAGTACTTC.

This clone was found once. The genes are TRBV7-9 and TRBJ1-5; no clear D. Germline V gene lookup returns CDR1 SEHNR and CDR2 FQNEAQ (reference sequence). Trimming removed 1 base from V and 7 bases from J, with 11 bases in between. The CDR3 runs to 14 residues. The CDR3 here is CASSLGGQAQPQHF. The DNA of the CDR3 is TGTGCCAGCAGCTTAGGCGGGCAGGCCCAGCCCCAGCATTTT.

This clone appeared once. The chain combines TRBV2 with TRBJ2-7, with 11 bases identical to TRBD2. Germline assignment: CDR1 SNHLY and CDR2 FYNNEI. V gave up 7 bases and J gave up 1 base; unmatched junction bases: 6. The CDR3 is made up of 15 amino acids. The CDR3 bases are TGTGCCAGCACCCCGACTAGCGGGAAATCCTACGAGCAGTACTTC. Translation: CASTPTSGKSYEQYF.

The J gene is TRBJ2-7, the V gene TRBV19, with D possibly TRBD1 on 6 matching bases. Per germline, CDR1 LNHDA and CDR2 SQIVND (reference sequence). The CDR3 sequence is 13 residues long. Trimming removed 9 bases at V and 4 bases at J, with 16 bases between. For the CDR3, the DNA is TGTGCCAGCACACCAGGGGATCGGTACGAGCAGTACTTC. This sequence encodes CASTPGDRYEQYF.

The chain recombines TRBV5-5 with TRBJ2-1, with 7 positions matching TRBD1. With V trimmed by 0 bases and J by 16 bases, 4 bases remained unmatched. Per the germline V gene, CDR1 is SGHKS and CDR2 is YYEKEE (reference sequence). The length of the CDR3 is 11 residues. The CDR3 region has the DNA TGTGCCAGCAGCTTGGATACAGGGGAATTCTTC. It yields the protein CASSLDTGEFF.

This clone has more than one count but fewer than ten. The chain uses TRBV7-2 and TRBJ1-1; tentative D call: TRBD1 (5 bases). Germline V gene lookup returns CDR1 SGHTA and CDR2 FQGNSA. The CDR3 is 13 residues long. V was shortened by 0 bases and J by 7 bases, with 9 bases between the two germline ends. This chain's CDR3 is CASSLALQVEAFF. CDR3 DNA sequence: TGTGCCAGCAGCTTAGCGTTACAGGTTGAAGCTTTCTTT.

The chain employs TRBV7-9 and TRBJ1-3; 7 nucleotides line up with TRBD1. The V segment lost 7 bases and the J segment 0 bases; nucleotides outside the gene matches: 3. Germline values: CDR1 SEHNR, CDR2 FQNEAQ (reference sequence). This CDR3 contains 14 residues. The CDR3: CASNRDSSGNTIYF. CDR3 bases: TGTGCCAGCAATAGGGACAGCTCTGGAAACACCATATATTTT. Using reference TRBV7-9 and TRBJ1-3 for the parts outside the CDR3, the full variable domain is DTGVSQNPRHKITKRGQNVTFRCDPISEHNRLYWYRQTLGQGPEFLTYFQNEAQLEKSRLLSDRFSAERPKGSFSTLEIQRTEQGDSAMYLCASNRDSSGNTIYFGEGSWLTVV.

This chain connects TRBV18 to TRBJ2-1; TRBD2 agrees at 9 bases. J was trimmed by 5 bases and V by 2 bases; bases with no gene match: 4. The CDR3 length is 15 residues. The germline CDR1 and CDR2 sequences are KGHSH and LQKENI. The CDR3 nucleotides read TGTGCCAGCTCACCAAGGGCTAGCGGGGACAATGAGCAGTTCTTC. Translating it yields CASSPRASGDNEQFF.

The CDR3 region has the DNA TGTGCCAGCAGAACAGGGGGGGCTAACTATGGCTACACCTTC. Encoded protein: CASRTGGANYGYTF. The V call is TRBV28, the J call TRBJ1-2, with 8 bases aligning to TRBD1. Trimming cost V 6 bases and J 0 bases; bases outside gene matches: 3. Per the germline V gene, CDR1 is MDHEN and CDR2 is SYDVKM. This CDR3 comprises 14 residues.

The chain recombines TRBV18 with TRBJ1-1, with D unclear. CDR1 KGHSH and CDR2 LQKENI come from the germline V gene. There are 14 residues in the CDR3. The ends were cut back, 2 bases at V and 7 bases at J, with 14 bases in the middle. The CDR3 region is CASSPSSESREAFF. The CDR3 DNA reads as TGTGCCAGCTCACCAAGTAGCGAGTCCCGTGAAGCTTTCTTT.

This chain joins TRBV6-5 and TRBJ1-1; 7 nucleotides agree with TRBD1. V shed 10 bases and J 5 bases; nucleotides not matched to a gene: 7. CDR1 and CDR2 (germline): MNHEY, SVGAGI. The CDR3 is made up of 12 amino acids. CDR3 region: CATGGGRTEAFF. CDR3 DNA: TGTGCCACGGGAGGGGGCAGAACTGAAGCTTTCTTT.

This clone was found once. The chain recombines TRBV30 with TRBJ2-7; 14 bases fit TRBD2. The CDR3 runs 16 residues. Germline CDR1 GTSNPN, CDR2 SVGIG (reference sequence). V was clipped by 3 bases and J by 4 bases; unmatched bases: 8. The CDR3 reads CAWSDPRTSGRYEQYF. The CDR3 DNA sequence: TGTGCCTGGAGCGATCCCCGGACTAGCGGGAGGTACGAGCAGTACTTC.

The chain carries TRBV5-6 and TRBJ2-5, with 10 nucleotides matching TRBD2. From germline, CDR1 is SGHDT and CDR2 YYEEEE. J gave up 5 bases and V 2 bases, and 9 bases lay outside the gene matches. The CDR3 totals 16 residues. The CDR3 DNA reads TGTGCCAGCAGCTTCGGACTAGCGGAACTTGTTGAGACCCAGTACTTC. It specifies CASSFGLAELVETQYF.

The table lists this clone with a few counts. The chain carries TRBV10-3 and TRBJ1-3; 8 positions match TRBD1. V lost 3 bases to trimming and J lost 3 bases; unmatched junction nucleotides: 10. Germline V CDR1 and CDR2: ENHRY, SYGVKD. The CDR3 covers 17 residues. The CDR3 region is CAISDHGQGRLGNTIYF. The DNA for the CDR3 is TGTGCCATCAGTGATCACGGACAGGGTAGACTTGGAAACACCATATATTTT.

This chain uses TRBV20-1 with TRBJ2-1; D perhaps matches TRBD2 (6 bases). The length of the CDR3 is 11 residues. Deletions cut 6 bases from V and 10 bases from J, with 13 bases between. In germline, CDR1 is DFQATT, CDR2 SNEGSKA (reference sequence). CDR3 loop: CSALVSGEQFF. In nucleotides, the CDR3 is TGCAGTGCCCTTGTCAGCGGGGAGCAGTTCTTC.

This clone was recorded only once. This chain links TRBV5-1 with TRBJ2-2, with 8 positions matching TRBD2. The CDR3 is made up of 15 amino acids. Unmatched junction bases numbered 5, after V lost 4 bases and J lost 3 bases. Germline lookup yields CDR1 SGHRS and CDR2 YFSETQ. Here the CDR3 DNA reads TGCGCCAGCAGCCCGGGACTAGGGGACACCGGGGAGCTGTTTTTT. Translating it yields CASSPGLGDTGELFF.

The genes are TRBV29-1 and TRBJ2-1, with 7 positions matching TRBD2. Germline V gene lookup returns CDR1 SQVTM and CDR2 ANQGSEA. The ends lost 1 base at V and 0 bases at J; junction bases unmatched: 3. The CDR3 consists of 15 residues. DNA of the CDR3: TGCAGCGTTGAAGTCGGGGGGAGCTCCTACAATGAGCAGTTCTTC. This gives the protein CSVEVGGSSYNEQFF.

The rearrangement links TRBV19 to TRBJ2-1; the D gene is possibly TRBD2 (6 bases). Germline assignment: CDR1 LNHDA and CDR2 SQIVND (reference sequence). The CDR3 runs 16 residues. The V end lost 3 bases, the J end lost 9 bases, and 21 bases lay between the germline ends. The CDR3 nucleotides read TGTGCCAGTAGTATGTGGGGGACTGGGAATGCTGTTGAGCAGTTCTTC. Protein product: CASSMWGTGNAVEQFF. Using reference TRBV19 and TRBJ2-1 for the parts outside the CDR3, the full variable domain is DGGITQSPKYLFRKEGQNVTLSCEQNLNHDAMYWYRQDPGQGLRLIYYSQIVNDFQKGDIAEGYSVSREKKESFPLTVTSAQKNPTAFYLCASSMWGTGNAVEQFFGPGTRLTVL.

Only one count was recorded for this clone. The genes are TRBV6-1 and TRBJ1-1; unclear D gene. V lost 3 bases to trimming and J lost 4 bases, with 12 bases between them. Germline V gene data show CDR1 as MNHNS and CDR2 as SASEGT. The length of the CDR3 is 14 residues. CDR3 in DNA: TGTGCCAGCAGTGACCGAGAGGCGGCCACTGAAGCTTTCTTT. Translated: CASSDREAATEAFF.

The chain uses TRBV5-5 and TRBJ2-5; 8 bases are a match to TRBD2. The germline V gene encodes CDR1 SGHKS and CDR2 YYEKEE (reference sequence). The CDR3 length is 16 residues. With V trimmed by 2 bases and J by 5 bases, 11 bases remained unmatched. Here the CDR3 reads CASSFSRVAGLETQYF. As DNA, the CDR3 is TGTGCCAGCAGCTTCTCCAGGGTAGCGGGGTTGGAGACCCAGTACTTC.

The rearrangement uses TRBV7-2 and TRBJ2-6; D is undetermined. The V gene's germline CDR1 is SGHTA and CDR2 FQGNSA. Trimming removed 4 bases from V and 2 bases from J, with 9 bases in between. The CDR3 consists of 15 residues. Written as DNA, the CDR3 is TGTGCCAGCAGCTCGAGGTCTCCTGGGGCCAACGTCCTGACTTTC. It encodes CASSSRSPGANVLTF.

This clone came up once. V usage is TRBV1 and J usage is TRBJ1-1; TRBD1, the D gene given by the table, was not confirmed from the DNA. TRBV1 is a documented pseudogene. The CDR3 covers 10 residues. The CDR3 loop reads CTRQRPEAFF. DNA for the CDR3: TGCACCCGACAGAGACCGGAAGCTTTCTTT.